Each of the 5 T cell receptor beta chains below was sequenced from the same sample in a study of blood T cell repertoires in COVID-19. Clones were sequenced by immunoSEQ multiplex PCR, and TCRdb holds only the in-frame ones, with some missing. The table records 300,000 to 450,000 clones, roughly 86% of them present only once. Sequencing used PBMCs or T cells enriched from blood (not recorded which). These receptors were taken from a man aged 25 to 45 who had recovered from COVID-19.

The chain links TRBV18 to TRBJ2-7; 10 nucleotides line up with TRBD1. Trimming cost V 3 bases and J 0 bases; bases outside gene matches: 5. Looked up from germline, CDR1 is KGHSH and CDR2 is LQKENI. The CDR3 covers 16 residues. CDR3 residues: CASSPLGTGASYEQYF. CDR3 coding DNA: TGTGCCAGCTCACCGCTCGGGACAGGGGCCTCCTACGAGCAGTACTTC.

The CDR3 region has the DNA TGCAGCGTGGCTGTAGGGGTAAAACTGTTTTTT. It codes for CSVAVGVKLFF. This chain links TRBV29-1 with TRBJ1-4; D might be TRBD1 (5 bases). Germline V lookup: CDR1 SQVTM, CDR2 ANQGSEA. CDR3 length equals 11 residues. V was cut by 6 bases and J by 10 bases, with 12 bases left in between.

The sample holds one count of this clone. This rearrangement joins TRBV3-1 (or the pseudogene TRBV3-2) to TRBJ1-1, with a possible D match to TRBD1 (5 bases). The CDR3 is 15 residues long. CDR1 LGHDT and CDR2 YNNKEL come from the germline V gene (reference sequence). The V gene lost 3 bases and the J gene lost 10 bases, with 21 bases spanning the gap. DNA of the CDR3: TGTGCCAGCAGCCACAACACAGGTTCTAGGTTTGGAGCTTTCTTT. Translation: CASSHNTGSRFGAFF.

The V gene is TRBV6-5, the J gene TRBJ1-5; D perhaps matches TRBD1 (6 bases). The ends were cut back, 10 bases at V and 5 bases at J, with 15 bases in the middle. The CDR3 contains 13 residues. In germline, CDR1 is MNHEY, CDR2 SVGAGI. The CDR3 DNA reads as TGTGCCATCAACTCGCACAGGGATCAGCCCCAGCATTTT. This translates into CAINSHRDQPQHF.

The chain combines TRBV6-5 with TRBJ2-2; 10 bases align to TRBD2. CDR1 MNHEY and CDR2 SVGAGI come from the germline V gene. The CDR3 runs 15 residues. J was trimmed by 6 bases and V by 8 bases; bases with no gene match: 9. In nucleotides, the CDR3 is TGTGCCAGCCGTTCGCTAGCGGGGGAGGCCGGGGAGCTGTTTTTT. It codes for CASRSLAGEAGELFF.